This paragraph reports one T cell receptor (beta chain). The data stem from a study of technical replicates of blood from a handful of donors. Repertoires were generated with immunoSEQ multiplex PCR, while TCRdb's copy carries only in-frame clones and drops some. Among about 62,000 clones listed, more than 70% were seen once. Germline CDR1 is SQVTM and CDR2 is ANQGSEA. V dropped 6 bases and J dropped 0; count of bases not matched to a gene: 6. The CDR3 runs to 14 residues. The chain uses TRBV29-1 and TRBJ2-3; 7 bases map to TRBD1. The sequence derives from a human donor in good health. Some clones in this sample may be carry-over from other donors' samples. Sequences were obtained from PBMCs. CDR3 in DNA: TGCAGCGTCGGTCCACAGGGGAGCACAGATACGCAGTATTTT. It is translated as CSVGPQGSTDTQYF.